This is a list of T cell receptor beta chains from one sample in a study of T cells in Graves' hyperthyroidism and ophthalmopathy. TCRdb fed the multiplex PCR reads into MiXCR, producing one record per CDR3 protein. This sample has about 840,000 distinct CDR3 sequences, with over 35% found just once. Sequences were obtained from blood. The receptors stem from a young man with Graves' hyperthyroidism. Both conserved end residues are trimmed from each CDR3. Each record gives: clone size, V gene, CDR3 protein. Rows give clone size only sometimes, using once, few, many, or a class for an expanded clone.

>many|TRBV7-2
ASSFSGGGTYEQY
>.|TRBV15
ATSRDLGGGGYTIY
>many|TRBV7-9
ASSFSTGVYQETQY
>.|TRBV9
ASSVEDYWEGRY
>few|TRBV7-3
ASNNMSETQY
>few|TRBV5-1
ASSLDYSGANVLT
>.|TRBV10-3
AISESIQVPQETQY
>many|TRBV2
ASQRGGGETQY
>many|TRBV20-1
SAGSQPQH
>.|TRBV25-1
ASSSSGLAIPGELF
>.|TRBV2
ASPYEGVNTIY
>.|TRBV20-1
SASAAYSSYEQY
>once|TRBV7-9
ASSFLDRPLTYEQY
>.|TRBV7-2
ASSLLSGSSYEQY
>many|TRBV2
ASSDTGGYSNQPQH
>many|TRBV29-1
SVEETRDGYT
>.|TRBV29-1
SGGLGTDTQY
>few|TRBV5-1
ASSLGGLPEEQY